The 30 T cell receptor beta chains listed next were all sequenced from one sample in a study of CD8+CD57+ T cells in acquired aplastic anemia. Study conclusions and caveats: A lower diversity was found for CD8+CD57+ cells than for total CD4+ and CD8+ pools in patients.

The sequenced patients had an expansion of CD8+CD57+ cells seen by flow cytometry. Template material for TCR beta VDJ and CDR3 profiling consisted of genomic DNA. TCRdb recomputed calls from the reads with MiXCR, one row per CDR3 protein. In the table there are about 20,000 distinct CDR3 sequences, 30% to 50% of which are singletons. Antigens for these TCRs are unknown. The sample consisted of CD8+CD57+ T cells sorted from PBMCs. Subset defined: bead-enriched CD8+CD57+ effector memory T cells from SAA patients. These receptors originate from a human donor with aplastic anemia.

A note on this clonotype: It may be a read error: a sequence one base away is much more abundant. The J gene is TRBJ1-2, the V gene TRBV15, with D tentatively TRBD1 (5 bases). There are 14 residues in the CDR3. Germline V gene lookup returns CDR1 LNHNV and CDR2 YYDKDF (reference sequence). CDR3 in DNA: TGTGCCACCAGCATGGCCTCAACAGGCTATGACTACACCTTC. Protein sequence: CATSMASTGYDYTF.

There are many counts of this clonotype. V and J are TRBV10-1 and TRBJ2-1, with D hard to call. V was cut by 6 bases and J by 3 bases, with 9 bases left in between. This CDR3 is built from 13 residues. Per germline, CDR1 WNHNN and CDR2 SYGVQD (reference sequence). DNA for the CDR3: TGCGCCAGCAGATGGCCCCGCTACAATGAGCAGTTCTTC. Encoded protein: CASRWPRYNEQFF.

The chain joins TRBV12-3 or TRBV12-4 to TRBJ1-1, with D maybe TRBD1 (5 bases). The CDR3 extends over 13 amino acids. Trimming removed 6 bases at V and 3 bases at J, with 11 bases between. CDR3 sequence: CASSPTAYTEAFF. The CDR3 nucleotides read TGTGCCAGCAGCCCGACAGCTTACACTGAAGCTTTCTTT.

For the CDR3, the DNA is TGCGCCAGCAGCTTGGGGACAGGGACAGATACGCAGTATTTT. Translating it yields CASSLGTGTDTQYF. This chain connects TRBV5-1 to TRBJ2-3; 8 bases map to TRBD1. Trimming removed 0 bases from V and 3 bases from J; junction bases left unmatched: 0. Looked up from germline, CDR1 is SGHRS and CDR2 is YFSETQ. There are 14 residues in the CDR3.

A few counts support this clonotype. The rearrangement joins TRBV29-1 to TRBJ2-1; D unresolved. The CDR3 length is 14 residues. The ends were cut back, 6 bases at V and 7 bases at J, with 19 bases in the middle. Germline CDR1 reads SQVTM; CDR2 reads ANQGSEA. CDR3 protein: CSVLGRGVGNEQFF. Written as DNA, the CDR3 is TGCAGCGTGCTAGGAAGAGGAGTAGGGAATGAGCAGTTCTTC.

The rearrangement links TRBV7-2 to TRBJ2-3, with 11 positions matching TRBD2. The J segment lost 4 bases and the V segment lost 8 bases, leaving 8 bases of the junction unmatched. Germline V gene sequence: CDR1 SGHTA, CDR2 FQGNSA. This CDR3 is built from 15 residues. In DNA form, the CDR3 reads TGTGCCAGCTCCTTAGCGGGAGGGCCGGCAGATACGCAGTATTTT. Residues: CASSLAGGPADTQYF.

This rearrangement joins TRBV2 to TRBJ2-3; tentatively, D is TRBD2 (6 bases). The CDR3 contains 13 residues. The germline CDR1 and CDR2 sequences are SNHLY and FYNNEI. Trimming shortened V by 4 bases and J by 4 bases, and 9 bases separated the two germline ends. DNA for the CDR3: TGTGCCAGCAGTGCCGGGGAGGCAGATACGCAGTATTTT. It encodes CASSAGEADTQYF.

Regarding this clonotype: One end of the junction fails to match germline, which may point to a read error. The chain couples TRBV6-5 to TRBJ2-3; 8 bases match TRBD2. Germline loops: CDR1 MNHEY, CDR2 SVGAGI. The CDR3 is 15 amino acids. The CDR3 is CASTRGGRYTGTQYF. DNA of the CDR3: TGTGCCAGCACACGGGGGGGCCGATACACAGGTACGCAGTATTTT.

This clonotype was recorded a few times. The chain links TRBV2 to TRBJ2-5; D not certain. CDR3 size: 13 residues. Trimming removed 10 bases at V and 3 bases at J, with 15 bases between. From germline, CDR1 is SNHLY and CDR2 FYNNEI. The CDR3 is CANGGDFEETQYF. The CDR3 DNA sequence: TGTGCCAACGGCGGAGACTTCGAAGAGACCCAGTACTTC.

Regarding this clonotype: A read error may be the cause here, since a much bigger clone is one base away. This sequence joins TRBV20-1 and TRBJ2-3; 8 positions agree with TRBD2. The trim removed 6 bases at V and 5 bases at J, leaving 13 bases unmatched. CDR1 and CDR2 from the germline V gene are DFQATT and SNEGSKA (reference sequence). The CDR3 runs to 15 residues. The CDR3 loop is CSATAHGGDIDTQYF. DNA for the CDR3: TGCAGTGCAACCGCCCACGGGGGGGACATAGATACGCAGTATTTT.

The chain couples TRBV20-1 to TRBJ1-1, with D unclear. Germline assignment: CDR1 DFQATT and CDR2 SNEGSKA (reference sequence). V was cut by 1 base and J by 3 bases, with 6 bases left in between. The CDR3 runs to 12 residues. The CDR3 DNA is TGCAGTGCTAGAGTCACGGACACTGAAGCTTTCTTT. This gives the protein CSARVTDTEAFF.

This clonotype has more than one count but fewer than ten. V gene TRBV19 combines with J gene TRBJ2-1; D remains ambiguous. Trimming took 6 bases from V and 8 from J, leaving 17 bases between them. This CDR3 region has 14 residues. Germline CDR1 and CDR2: LNHDA and SQIVND (reference sequence). CDR3 residues: CASRLVQSGDEQFF. CDR3 in DNA: TGTGCCAGTAGGTTAGTTCAGTCGGGCGATGAGCAGTTCTTC.

The gene calls are TRBV7-3 and TRBJ2-5, with 7 positions matching TRBD1. With V trimmed by 5 bases and J by 5 bases, 17 bases remained unmatched. The CDR3 extends over 17 amino acids. Germline V gene lookup returns CDR1 SGHTA and CDR2 FQGTGA. The CDR3 DNA follows: TGTGCCAGCAGCCAAGTCCGGGCAGGCCAGGACAGGGAGACCCAGTACTTC. Translating gives CASSQVRAGQDRETQYF.

Only a few counts were recorded for this clonotype. One end of the junction fails to match germline, which may point to a read error. The chain is built from TRBV30 and TRBJ2-7; D gene uncertain. The CDR3 covers 17 residues. Germline V gene lookup returns CDR1 GTSNPN and CDR2 SVGIG (reference sequence). The CDR3 reads CDWSSDVCSSDLYEQYF. CDR3 DNA sequence: TGTGACTGGAGTTCAGACGTGTGCTCTTCCGATCTCTACGAGCAGTACTTC.

The gene calls are TRBV7-2 and TRBJ1-3; maybe TRBD1 (5 bases). The V end lost 4 bases, the J end lost 0 bases, and 10 bases lay between the germline ends. The V gene's germline CDR1 is SGHTA and CDR2 FQGNSA. The CDR3 is 15 residues long. CDR3 nucleotides: TGTGCCAGCAGCTATTGGGACCACTCTGGAAACACCATATATTTT. This encodes CASSYWDHSGNTIYF.

This clonotype was recorded a few times. In DNA form, the CDR3 reads TGCAGCGTTCACCTGGGGGGACTAGCGGGAGGGGGGGCCACAGATACGCAGTATTTT. The encoded protein is CSVHLGGLAGGGATDTQYF. This chain connects TRBV29-1 to TRBJ2-3; TRBD2 agrees at 16 bases. Germline values: CDR1 SQVTM, CDR2 ANQGSEA. The CDR3 is 19 residues long. V was clipped by 5 bases and J by 2 bases; unmatched bases: 13.

The chain links TRBV19 to TRBJ2-3; the match to TRBD2 covers 8 bases. Germline V gives CDR1 LNHDA, CDR2 SQIVND (reference sequence). The CDR3 has 12 amino acids. The V gene end was trimmed by 10 bases and the J gene end by 6 bases; junction bases not matched to a gene: 6. The CDR3 nucleotides are TGTGCCACTGGGAGACTAGCGGATACGCAGTATTTT. This encodes CATGRLADTQYF.

The J gene is TRBJ2-3, the V gene TRBV7-9; maybe TRBD2 (6 bases). In germline, CDR1 is SEHNR, CDR2 FQNEAQ (reference sequence). The CDR3 sequence is 17 residues long. Trimming took 1 base from V and 5 from J, leaving 19 bases between them. The DNA for the CDR3 is TGTGCCAGCAGCTTAGAAGTAACGGCTTGGGGAGGAGATACGCAGTATTTT. Its translation: CASSLEVTAWGGDTQYF.

This clonotype has more than one count but fewer than ten. The chain employs TRBV10-3 and TRBJ2-7; D unresolved. Germline V CDR1 and CDR2: ENHRY, SYGVKD. V was trimmed by 6 bases and J by 0 bases, leaving 9 bases between them. The CDR3 is 13 residues long. This CDR3 is CAIRRGFSYEQYF. The CDR3 DNA is TGTGCCATCAGGAGAGGTTTCTCCTACGAGCAGTACTTC.

The table lists this clonotype with a count of one. A much more abundant neighbour one base away suggests this may be a read error. The chain is built from TRBV12-3 or TRBV12-4 and TRBJ2-7; D assignment may be TRBD1 or TRBD2 (6 bases each). CDR3 length equals 15 residues. CDR3 protein: CAGSDLGGTSYEQYF. CDR3 sequence (DNA): TGTGCCGGCAGTGATCTGGGCGGGACAAGCTACGAGCAGTACTTC.

This clonotype was detected ten times or more. This sequence joins TRBV20-1 and TRBJ1-1; D gene ambiguous. The CDR3 extends over 11 amino acids. The germline V gene has CDR1 DFQATT and CDR2 SNEGSKA (reference sequence). The V end was cut by 4 bases, the J end by 8 bases, with 11 bases between. The CDR3 reads CSAKEGPEAFF. As DNA, the CDR3 is TGCAGTGCTAAGGAGGGTCCCGAAGCTTTCTTT.

This clonotype turned up a few times. The chain employs TRBV7-9 and TRBJ2-3, with D possibly TRBD1 on 6 matching bases. CDR1 and CDR2 from the germline V gene are SEHNR and FQNEAQ (reference sequence). The length of the CDR3 is 15 residues. V dropped 5 bases and J dropped 5 bases, with 17 bases sitting between them. The CDR3 DNA is TGTGCCAGCAGCCAAATGTCCCCAGGGGTAGATACGCAGTATTTT. Its translation: CASSQMSPGVDTQYF.

This rearrangement joins TRBV12-3 or TRBV12-4 to TRBJ2-5; TRBD1 matches at 7 bases. This CDR3 region has 17 residues. After removal of 6 bases from V and 4 bases from J, the junction contained 17 bases not matched to a gene. The CDR3 DNA reads TGTGCCAGCAGCATTGTGGGACCGACAGGGTCCCGAGAGACCCAGTACTTC. It encodes CASSIVGPTGSRETQYF.

The V gene is TRBV20-1, the J gene TRBJ2-1; 7 nucleotides align to TRBD2. Germline trimming cut 1 base from V and 3 bases from J; bases unmatched to any gene: 12. Germline CDR1 DFQATT, CDR2 SNEGSKA (reference sequence). This CDR3 is built from 17 residues. CDR3 bases: TGCAGTGCTAGAGTGCTAGCGGAGACCGAAAGCTACAATGAGCAGTTCTTC. It translates to CSARVLAETESYNEQFF.

The chain is built from TRBV9 and TRBJ2-1, with D maybe TRBD1 (7 bases). V was trimmed by 0 bases and J by 5 bases, leaving 30 bases between them. The length of the CDR3 is 21 residues. Germline V lookup: CDR1 SGDLS, CDR2 YYNGEE. The CDR3 DNA is TGTGCCAGCAGCGTAGCTCCCCTATTGTGTGGCAGGGGGGCCGCGAACAATGAGCAGTTCTTC. Residues: CASSVAPLLCGRGAANNEQFF.

The rearrangement links TRBV25-1 to TRBJ1-5; 10 nucleotides line up with TRBD1. J lost 3 bases, V lost 7 bases, and 6 bases had no gene match. The CDR3 consists of 15 residues. Germline V gene lookup returns CDR1 MGHDK and CDR2 SYGVNS. The CDR3 region is CASISGQGDNQPQHF. The DNA of the CDR3 is TGTGCCAGCATCTCAGGACAGGGGGACAATCAGCCCCAGCATTTT.

In its sample, this clonotype was seen many times. The genes are TRBV7-9 and TRBJ1-4; TRBD1 aligns across 9 bases. V was clipped by 1 base and J by 12 bases; unmatched bases: 9. The CDR3 covers 15 residues. Looked up from germline, CDR1 is SEHNR and CDR2 is FQNEAQ (reference sequence). The CDR3 protein is CASSLVTGGSLELFF. In DNA form, the CDR3 reads TGTGCCAGCAGCTTAGTCACAGGGGGCTCATTGGAACTGTTTTTT.

This clonotype was counted many times. The chain links TRBV10-3 to TRBJ2-3, with D possibly called TRBD1 or TRBD2 (6 bases each). The CDR3 has 15 residues. The germline gives CDR1 ENHRY, CDR2 SYGVKD. Trimming took off 11 bases at V and 5 bases at J, with 23 bases between the two ends. CDR3 in DNA: TGTGCCCTCGGGGTGAGAGCGGAGGGGGGAGATACGCAGTATTTT. Its protein product is CALGVRAEGGDTQYF.

Turning to this clonotype: A clone one base away is much larger, so this may be a read error. As the CDR3 is not closed by the conserved phenylalanine or tryptophan, this likely results from a read error. V gene TRBV20-1 combines with J gene TRBJ2-3; D remains ambiguous. This CDR3 region has 14 residues. The germline V and J ends were trimmed by 3 bases and 0 bases, with 10 bases remaining between them. The germline gives CDR1 DFQATT, CDR2 SNEGSKA (reference sequence). The CDR3 protein is CSARLDESTDTQYS. CDR3 coding DNA: TGCAGTGCTAGGCTAGATGAGAGCACAGATACGCAGTATTCT.

CDR3 amino acids: CASSWTPGGPGETQYF. The CDR3 DNA is TGTGCCAGCAGCTGGACCCCGGGGGGGCCGGGAGAGACCCAGTACTTC. This rearrangement joins TRBV7-9 to TRBJ2-5, with 8 bases lining up with TRBD2. The CDR3 has 16 residues. The junction had 11 bases not matched to a gene; V was cut back by 4 bases and J by 4 bases. CDR1 is SEHNR and CDR2 is FQNEAQ in the germline V gene (reference sequence).